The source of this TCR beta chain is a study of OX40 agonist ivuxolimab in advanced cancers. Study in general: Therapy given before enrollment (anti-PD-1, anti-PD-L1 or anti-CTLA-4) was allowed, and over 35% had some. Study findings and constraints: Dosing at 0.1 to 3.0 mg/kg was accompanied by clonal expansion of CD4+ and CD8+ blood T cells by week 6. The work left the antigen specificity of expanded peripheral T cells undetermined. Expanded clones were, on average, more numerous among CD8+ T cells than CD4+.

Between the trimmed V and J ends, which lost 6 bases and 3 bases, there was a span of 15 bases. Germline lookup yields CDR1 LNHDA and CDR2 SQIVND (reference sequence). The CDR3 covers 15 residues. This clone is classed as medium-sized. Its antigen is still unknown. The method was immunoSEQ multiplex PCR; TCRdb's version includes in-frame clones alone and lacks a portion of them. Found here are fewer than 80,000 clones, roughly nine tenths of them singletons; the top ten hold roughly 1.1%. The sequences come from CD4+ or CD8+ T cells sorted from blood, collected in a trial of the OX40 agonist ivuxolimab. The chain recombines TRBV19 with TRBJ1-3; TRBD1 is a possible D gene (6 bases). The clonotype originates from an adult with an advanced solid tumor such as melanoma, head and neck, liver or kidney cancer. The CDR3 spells CASSVSGGLGNTIYF. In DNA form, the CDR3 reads TGTGCCAGTAGCGTCTCGGGGGGGCTTGGAAACACCATATATTTT.